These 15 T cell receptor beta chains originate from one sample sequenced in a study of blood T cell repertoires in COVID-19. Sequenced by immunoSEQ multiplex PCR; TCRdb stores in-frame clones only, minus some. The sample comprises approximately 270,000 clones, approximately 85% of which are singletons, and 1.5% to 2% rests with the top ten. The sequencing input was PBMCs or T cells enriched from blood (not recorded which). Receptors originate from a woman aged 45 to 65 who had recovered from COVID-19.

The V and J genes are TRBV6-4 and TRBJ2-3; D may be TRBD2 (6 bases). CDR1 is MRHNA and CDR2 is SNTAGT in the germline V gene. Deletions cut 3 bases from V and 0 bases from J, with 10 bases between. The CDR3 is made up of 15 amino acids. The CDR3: CASSDGGASTDTQYF. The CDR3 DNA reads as TGTGCCAGCAGTGATGGCGGGGCTAGCACAGATACGCAGTATTTT.

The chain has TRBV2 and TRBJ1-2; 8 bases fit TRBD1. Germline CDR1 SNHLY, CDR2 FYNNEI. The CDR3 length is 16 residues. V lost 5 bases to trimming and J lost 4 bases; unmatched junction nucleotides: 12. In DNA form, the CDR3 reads TGTGCCAGCAGTATACTGTGGACAGGGATCGGCTATGGCTACACCTTC. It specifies CASSILWTGIGYGYTF. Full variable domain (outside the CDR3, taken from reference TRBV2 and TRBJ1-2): EPEVTQTPSHQVTQMGQEVILRCVPISNHLYFYWYRQILGQKVEFLVSFYNNEISEKSEIFDDQFSVERPDGSNFTLKIRSTKLEDSAMYFCASSILWTGIGYGYTFGSGTRLTVV.

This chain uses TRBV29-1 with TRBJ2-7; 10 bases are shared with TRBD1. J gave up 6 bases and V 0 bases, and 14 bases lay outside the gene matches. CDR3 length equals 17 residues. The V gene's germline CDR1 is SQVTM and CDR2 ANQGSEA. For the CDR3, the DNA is TGCAGCGTTGAAGATCCTCCCTTGACAGGGGGCGTCGGCGAGCAGTACTTC. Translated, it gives CSVEDPPLTGGVGEQYF.

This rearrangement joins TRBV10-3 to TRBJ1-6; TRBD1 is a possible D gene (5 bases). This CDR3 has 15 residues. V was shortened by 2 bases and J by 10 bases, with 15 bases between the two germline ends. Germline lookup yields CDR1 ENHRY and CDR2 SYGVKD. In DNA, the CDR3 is TGTGCCATCAGTGAGAATCGGCAGGGAAAATCACCCCTCCACTTT. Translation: CAISENRQGKSPLHF.

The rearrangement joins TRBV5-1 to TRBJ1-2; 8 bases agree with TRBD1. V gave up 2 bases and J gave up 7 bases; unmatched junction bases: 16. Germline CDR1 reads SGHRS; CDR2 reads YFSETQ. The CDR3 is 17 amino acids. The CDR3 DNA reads TGCGCCAGCAGCTTATCGGACAGGGTCGGACAAAGTGGTGGCTACACCTTC. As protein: CASSLSDRVGQSGGYTF.

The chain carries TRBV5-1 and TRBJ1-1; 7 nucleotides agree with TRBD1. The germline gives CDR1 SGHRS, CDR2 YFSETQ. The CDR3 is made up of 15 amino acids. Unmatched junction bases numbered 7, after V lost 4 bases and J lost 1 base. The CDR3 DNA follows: TGCGCCAGCAGCCCCACCGGGACAGCGAACACTGAAGCTTTCTTT. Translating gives CASSPTGTANTEAFF.

Written as DNA, the CDR3 is TGTGCCAGCACCTGGACAGGGGGTTACGAGCAGTACTTC. Its translation is CASTWTGGYEQYF. The rearrangement uses TRBV28 and TRBJ2-7, with TRBD1 identical over 10 bases. CDR1 and CDR2 from the germline V gene are MDHEN and SYDVKM. The V and J ends lost 7 bases and 4 bases, in that order; junction bases with no gene match: 4. The CDR3 loop spans 13 amino acids.

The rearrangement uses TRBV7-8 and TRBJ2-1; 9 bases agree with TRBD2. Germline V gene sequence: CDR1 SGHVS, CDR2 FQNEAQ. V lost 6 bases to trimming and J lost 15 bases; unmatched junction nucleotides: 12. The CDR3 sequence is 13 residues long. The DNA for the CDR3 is TGTGCCAGCAGACCCTTGGGGACTAGCTTCACGTTCTTC. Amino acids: CASRPLGTSFTFF.

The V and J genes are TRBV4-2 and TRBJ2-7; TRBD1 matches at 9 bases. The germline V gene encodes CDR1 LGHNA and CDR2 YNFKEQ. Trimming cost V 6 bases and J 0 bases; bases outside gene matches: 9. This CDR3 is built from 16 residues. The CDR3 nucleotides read TGTGCCAGCAGGGCCGTTCCGGGACAGGGCTCCTACGAGCAGTACTTC. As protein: CASRAVPGQGSYEQYF.

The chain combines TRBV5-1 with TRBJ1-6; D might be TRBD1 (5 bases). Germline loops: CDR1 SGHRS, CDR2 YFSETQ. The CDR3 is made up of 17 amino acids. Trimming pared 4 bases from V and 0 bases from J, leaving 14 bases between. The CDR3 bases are TGCGCCAGCAGCCACGGGACTGTCGGCTCCTATAATTCACCCCTCCACTTT. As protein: CASSHGTVGSYNSPLHF.

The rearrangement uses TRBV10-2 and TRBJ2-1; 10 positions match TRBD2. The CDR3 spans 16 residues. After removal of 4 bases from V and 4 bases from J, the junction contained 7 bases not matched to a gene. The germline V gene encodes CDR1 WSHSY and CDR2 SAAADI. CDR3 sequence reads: CASSGGLAGEYNEQFF. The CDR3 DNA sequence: TGCGCCAGCAGTGGCGGGCTAGCGGGAGAGTACAATGAGCAGTTCTTC.

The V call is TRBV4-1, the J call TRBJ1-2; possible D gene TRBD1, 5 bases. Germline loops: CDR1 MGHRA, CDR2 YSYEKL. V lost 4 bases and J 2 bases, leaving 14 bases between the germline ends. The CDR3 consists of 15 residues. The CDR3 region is CASSPKGVANYGYTF. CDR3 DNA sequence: TGCGCCAGCAGCCCAAAAGGGGTGGCAAACTATGGCTACACCTTC.

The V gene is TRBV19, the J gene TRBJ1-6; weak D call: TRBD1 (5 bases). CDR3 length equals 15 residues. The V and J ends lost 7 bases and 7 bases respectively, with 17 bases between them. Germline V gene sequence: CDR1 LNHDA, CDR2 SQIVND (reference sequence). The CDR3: CASMAGGGMNSPLHF. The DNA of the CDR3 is TGTGCCAGTATGGCCGGGGGGGGGATGAATTCACCCCTCCACTTT.

The CDR3 nucleotides are TGCGCCAGCAGCCAAAGACAGGGTGGGGATCAGCCCCAGCATTTT. Protein sequence: CASSQRQGGDQPQHF. The V gene is TRBV4-1, the J gene TRBJ1-5, with 7 bases that match TRBD1. Germline V CDR1 and CDR2: MGHRA, YSYEKL. V gave up 2 bases and J gave up 5 bases; unmatched junction bases: 6. The CDR3 extends over 15 amino acids.

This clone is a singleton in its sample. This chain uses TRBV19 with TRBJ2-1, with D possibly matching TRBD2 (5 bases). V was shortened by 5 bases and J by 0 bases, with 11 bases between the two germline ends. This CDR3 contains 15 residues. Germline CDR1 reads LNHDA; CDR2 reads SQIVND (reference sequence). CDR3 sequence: CASSWEGSSYNEQFF. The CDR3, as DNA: TGTGCCAGTAGTTGGGAAGGGAGCTCCTACAATGAGCAGTTCTTC.